This TCR beta chain was sequenced in a study of CD8 T cells in Susac syndrome. The authors reverse transcribed about 0.5 to 1 ug RNA with random hexamers. One entry per CDR3 protein results from TCRdb running MiXCR on the immunoSEQ multiplex PCR reads. The table shows a few hundred thousand distinct CDR3 sequences, with roughly 85% occurring only once. The CDR3 length is 16 residues. CDR1 and CDR2 from the germline V gene are MNHNS and SASEGT. Trimming took 5 bases from V and 0 from J, leaving 15 bases between them. V is TRBV6-1 and J is TRBJ2-3; D gene ambiguous. Sequenced: CD8+ T cells from PBMCs. This sequence originates from a human donor with multiple sclerosis. CDR3 sequence (DNA): TGTGCCAGCAGTCCGAAAGGTTTTACTAGCACAGATACGCAGTATTTT. This codes for CASSPKGFTSTDTQYF.